The rows below give T cell receptor beta chains drawn from one sample of a study of cytomegalovirus exposure and HLA in healthy donors. The assay was immunoSEQ multiplex PCR, and TCRdb's table has in-frame clones only and misses some. The sample records about 170,000 clones, 84% being singletons. Sequenced material: PBMCs. The receptors were gathered from a girl aged 10-17 years in good health and CMV-seropositive. Each CDR3 is given with its conserved first and last residue. Each record gives: CDR3 DNA, CDR3 protein, clone size, V gene, J gene, D gene. A D gene is named only where the DNA matches it firmly. Expanded clones get a size class; other rows say once, few or many, or leave the size out.

cdr3_nt: TGCGCCAGCGGATCCTCCGGGACGGGGGGCTTAAGTACGCAGTATTTT; cdr3_aa: CASGSSGTGGLSTQYF; clone_size: -; v_call: TRBV10-2; j_call: TRBJ2-3; d_call: -
cdr3_nt: TGTGCCATCAGGGGGCTGGGGAATTCACCCCTCCACTTT; cdr3_aa: CAIRGLGNSPLHF; clone_size: -; v_call: TRBV10-3; j_call: TRBJ1-6; d_call: -
cdr3_nt: TGTGCCAGCAGCGTGGGTCGGACACGAAGCACAGATACGCAGTATTTT; cdr3_aa: CASSVGRTRSTDTQYF; clone_size: -; v_call: TRBV9; j_call: TRBJ2-3; d_call: -
cdr3_nt: TGTGCCAGCAGCCGTGGCACAGATACGCAGTATTTT; cdr3_aa: CASSRGTDTQYF; clone_size: -; v_call: TRBV7-8; j_call: TRBJ2-3; d_call: -
cdr3_nt: TGTGCCTGCCGACTGACAGGGAACACTGAAGCTTTCTTT; cdr3_aa: CACRLTGNTEAFF; clone_size: -; v_call: TRBV30; j_call: TRBJ1-1; d_call: -
cdr3_nt: TGTGCCAGCAGCGTAGGTGGCCAGGGAGGCGCCATTCAGTACTTC; cdr3_aa: CASSVGGQGGAIQYF; clone_size: -; v_call: TRBV9; j_call: TRBJ2-4; d_call: -
cdr3_nt: TGTGCCAGCAGCCGACTAGCGGGGGGGGTCAATGAGCAGTTCTTC; cdr3_aa: CASSRLAGGVNEQFF; clone_size: -; v_call: TRBV7-9; j_call: TRBJ2-1; d_call: TRBD2
cdr3_nt: TGTGCCATCAGTGAGCCGAAGACAGGATACGAGACCCAGTACTTC; cdr3_aa: CAISEPKTGYETQYF; clone_size: -; v_call: TRBV10-3; j_call: TRBJ2-5; d_call: -
cdr3_nt: TGCAGCGCTGGTTCAGATTCCGGGACTGAAGCTTTCTTT; cdr3_aa: CSAGSDSGTEAFF; clone_size: -; v_call: TRBV29-1; j_call: TRBJ1-1; d_call: -
cdr3_nt: TGTGCCAGCAGTGACGGGACAGGGCTCCTCTATGGCTACACCTTC; cdr3_aa: CASSDGTGLLYGYTF; clone_size: -; v_call: TRBV27; j_call: TRBJ1-2; d_call: TRBD1
cdr3_nt: TGCGCCAGCAGTGTTGGGGACAGATACAATGAGCAGTTCTTC; cdr3_aa: CASSVGDRYNEQFF; clone_size: -; v_call: TRBV5-1; j_call: TRBJ2-1; d_call: TRBD1
cdr3_nt: TGTGCCAGCAGTGAAGCCGGGACAGGGGGCAGGAAAGCTTTCTTT; cdr3_aa: CASSEAGTGGRKAFF; clone_size: -; v_call: TRBV25-1; j_call: TRBJ1-1; d_call: TRBD1
cdr3_nt: TGTGCCAGCAGTGAAGTAGGACAGCTAATGAACACTGAAGCTTTCTTT; cdr3_aa: CASSEVGQLMNTEAFF; clone_size: -; v_call: TRBV6-1; j_call: TRBJ1-1; d_call: -
cdr3_nt: TGTGCCAGTAGTAAAACCTGGCAGGGAGGTAGCAATCAGCCCCAGCATTTT; cdr3_aa: CASSKTWQGGSNQPQHF; clone_size: -; v_call: TRBV19; j_call: TRBJ1-5; d_call: -
cdr3_nt: TGTGCCGGCTCGGGACTAGCGGGCTCTGGGGCCAACGTCCTGACTTTC; cdr3_aa: CAGSGLAGSGANVLTF; clone_size: -; v_call: TRBV5-4; j_call: TRBJ2-6; d_call: TRBD2
cdr3_nt: TGCGCCAGCAGCCAAGCCAGGGCCAGCGGGTCACCCCTCCACTTT; cdr3_aa: CASSQARASGSPLHF; clone_size: -; v_call: TRBV4-1; j_call: TRBJ1-6; d_call: -
cdr3_nt: TGTGCCAGCAGTTCCCGGGTAGGGGGCCCCTACGAGCAGTACTTC; cdr3_aa: CASSSRVGGPYEQYF; clone_size: -; v_call: TRBV27; j_call: TRBJ2-7; d_call: TRBD1
cdr3_nt: TGTGCCAGCAGCGGCTCTATGACAGCTCGAAACACCATATATTTT; cdr3_aa: CASSGSMTARNTIYF; clone_size: -; v_call: TRBV6-1; j_call: TRBJ1-3; d_call: -
cdr3_nt: TGTGCCAGTAGTCCGGACAGGGGGCGGGATATAGAAAAACTGTTTTTT; cdr3_aa: CASSPDRGRDIEKLFF; clone_size: -; v_call: TRBV19; j_call: TRBJ1-4; d_call: TRBD1
cdr3_nt: TGTGCCAGCAGCGTAGGGCAGGGAACTGAAGCTTTCTTT; cdr3_aa: CASSVGQGTEAFF; clone_size: few; v_call: TRBV9; j_call: TRBJ1-1; d_call: -
cdr3_nt: TGTGCCAGCAGTGAAGGGGGGACAGGGGACGAGCAGTACTTC; cdr3_aa: CASSEGGTGDEQYF; clone_size: -; v_call: TRBV27; j_call: TRBJ2-7; d_call: TRBD1
cdr3_nt: TGTGCCACCACACGGACAGGGGGTAACAATGAGCAGTTCTTC; cdr3_aa: CATTRTGGNNEQFF; clone_size: -; v_call: TRBV6-5; j_call: TRBJ2-1; d_call: TRBD1
cdr3_nt: TGTGCCAGCAGCCTACAGCACTCTGGGGCCAACGTCCTGACTTTC; cdr3_aa: CASSLQHSGANVLTF; clone_size: -; v_call: TRBV7-8; j_call: TRBJ2-6; d_call: -
cdr3_nt: TGTGCCAGCAGCTTGCCCGGGAGGGCTAGCACAGATACGCAGTATTTT; cdr3_aa: CASSLPGRASTDTQYF; clone_size: -; v_call: TRBV5-4; j_call: TRBJ2-3; d_call: TRBD2
cdr3_nt: TGTGCCAGCAGCGTAGGGGGGGGAGGCGGCTACACCTTC; cdr3_aa: CASSVGGGGGYTF; clone_size: -; v_call: TRBV9; j_call: TRBJ1-2; d_call: -
cdr3_nt: TGCGCCAGCAGCTTGGACAGGGCCTGGGGGACTAATTCACCCCTCCACTTT; cdr3_aa: CASSLDRAWGTNSPLHF; clone_size: -; v_call: TRBV5-1; j_call: TRBJ1-6; d_call: -
cdr3_nt: TGTGCCAGCAGTACCGAGTGGGGGGGAGCAGATACGCAGTATTTT; cdr3_aa: CASSTEWGGADTQYF; clone_size: -; v_call: TRBV7-6; j_call: TRBJ2-3; d_call: TRBD2
cdr3_nt: TGTGCCACCAGCGGGAGGTCAACTGACACCATATATTTT; cdr3_aa: CATSGRSTDTIYF; clone_size: -; v_call: TRBV15; j_call: TRBJ1-3; d_call: -
cdr3_nt: TGTGCCAGCTTCCTCCCGTTCCTCAATGAGCAGTTCTTC; cdr3_aa: CASFLPFLNEQFF; clone_size: -; v_call: TRBV5-8; j_call: TRBJ2-1; d_call: -
cdr3_nt: TGTGCCGGGGGGAGGGCACAAGATACGCAGTATTTT; cdr3_aa: CAGGRAQDTQYF; clone_size: few; v_call: TRBV6-1; j_call: TRBJ2-3; d_call: TRBD2
cdr3_nt: TGTGCCAGCAGTGAGAGAGGAGCTAGCGGAGCTTACAATGAGCAGTTCTTC; cdr3_aa: CASSERGASGAYNEQFF; clone_size: -; v_call: TRBV6-7; j_call: TRBJ2-1; d_call: TRBD2
cdr3_nt: TGTGCCAGCAGCGGAGAGGGCCAGAACACTGAAGCTTTCTTT; cdr3_aa: CASSGEGQNTEAFF; clone_size: -; v_call: TRBV7-9; j_call: TRBJ1-1; d_call: -
cdr3_nt: TGCGCCAGCAGCTTGGCCACGGGGACTGAAGCTTTCTTT; cdr3_aa: CASSLATGTEAFF; clone_size: -; v_call: TRBV5-1; j_call: TRBJ1-1; d_call: -
cdr3_nt: TGTGCCAGCAGCTGGAACAGGGAAGCTTTCTTT; cdr3_aa: CASSWNREAFF; clone_size: -; v_call: TRBV7-9; j_call: TRBJ1-1; d_call: -
cdr3_nt: TGTGCCAGCAGCTTCCGACTAGGGGTAGAGACCCAGTACTTC; cdr3_aa: CASSFRLGVETQYF; clone_size: once; v_call: TRBV9; j_call: TRBJ2-5; d_call: -
cdr3_nt: TGTGCCAGCAGCCTCGGACAGTACTATGGCTACACCTTC; cdr3_aa: CASSLGQYYGYTF; clone_size: -; v_call: TRBV5-8; j_call: TRBJ1-2; d_call: -
cdr3_nt: TGTGCCAGCAGCGCAATCCTACGGGGGAGCTCCTACGAGCAGTACTTC; cdr3_aa: CASSAILRGSSYEQYF; clone_size: -; v_call: TRBV7-9; j_call: TRBJ2-7; d_call: -
cdr3_nt: TGTGCCAGCAGTTCACAGGGGATCAATTCACCCCTCCACTTT; cdr3_aa: CASSSQGINSPLHF; clone_size: -; v_call: TRBV27; j_call: TRBJ1-6; d_call: TRBD1
cdr3_nt: TGCGCCAGCAGCTTCTGGGACAGCGACACTGAAGCTTTCTTT; cdr3_aa: CASSFWDSDTEAFF; clone_size: -; v_call: TRBV5-1; j_call: TRBJ1-1; d_call: TRBD1
cdr3_nt: TGTGCCAGCAGTCTGGGGGCGTCTGAAAAACTGTTTTTT; cdr3_aa: CASSLGASEKLFF; clone_size: -; v_call: TRBV27; j_call: TRBJ1-4; d_call: -
cdr3_nt: TGTGCCAGCAGCTTGGGACTAGCGGGCACCGGGGAGCTGTTTTTT; cdr3_aa: CASSLGLAGTGELFF; clone_size: -; v_call: TRBV5-4; j_call: TRBJ2-2; d_call: TRBD2
cdr3_nt: TGCGCCAGCAGCTTGGGCTCCCGGACAGGTACTTTACTGAATGAGCAGTTCTTC; cdr3_aa: CASSLGSRTGTLLNEQFF; clone_size: -; v_call: TRBV5-1; j_call: TRBJ2-1; d_call: TRBD1
cdr3_nt: TGTGCCAGCAGTCCGTTAGCGGGGGGGCCCTATGAGCAGTTCTTC; cdr3_aa: CASSPLAGGPYEQFF; clone_size: -; v_call: TRBV7-3; j_call: TRBJ2-1; d_call: TRBD2
cdr3_nt: TGTGCCACCAGCCCGCGCCGGGACTACACTGAAGCTTTCTTT; cdr3_aa: CATSPRRDYTEAFF; clone_size: -; v_call: TRBV15; j_call: TRBJ1-1; d_call: -
cdr3_nt: TGTGCCAGCAGCCGGGGACAGGGGACCGGGGAGCTGTTTTTT; cdr3_aa: CASSRGQGTGELFF; clone_size: -; v_call: TRBV9; j_call: TRBJ2-2; d_call: TRBD1
cdr3_nt: TGCGCCAGCAGCCAAAATAGCGGAGATTACAATGAGCAGTTCTTC; cdr3_aa: CASSQNSGDYNEQFF; clone_size: -; v_call: TRBV4-1; j_call: TRBJ2-1; d_call: -